The clone carrying this T cell receptor (beta chain) was found a few times. The study counted Cohort 3 donors as recovered given two negative PCRs, clearance, or symptom resolution. The protocol was immunoSEQ multiplex PCR, while the TCRdb copy is restricted to in-frame clones and leaves out a portion. Here the sample spans 95,000 to 150,000 clones, 80% to 85% being singletons. This specimen comes from a study of blood T cell repertoires in COVID-19. Looking at the study overall: PBMCs, B-cell-depleted T cells, or T cells provided the cDNA or gDNA that made up the material.

Germline V CDR1 and CDR2: LGHDT, YNNKEL (reference sequence). CDR3 length equals 12 residues. The V end was cut by 0 bases, the J end by 8 bases, with 7 bases between. Sequenced input: PBMCs or T cells enriched from blood (not recorded which). The rearrangement links TRBV3-1 (or the pseudogene TRBV3-2) to TRBJ1-2; D is unresolved. This clonotype was obtained from a woman aged 30 to 39 who had recovered from COVID-19. The CDR3 spells CASSQDQVGYTF. CDR3 in DNA: TGTGCCAGCAGCCAAGATCAGGTGGGCTACACCTTC.